This T cell receptor beta chain was recorded in a study of beta chain features in type 1 diabetes. The sequenced template was cDNA made from the entire isolated RNA. Naive, central memory and regulatory T cell samples produced a mean of about 3.5 million reads. Repertoires were generated with immunoSEQ multiplex PCR, while TCRdb's copy carries only in-frame clones and drops some. The sample yields 200,000 to 250,000 clones, about 14% seen once. General study points: TCRB CDR3s from Type 1 diabetes patients were moderately but significantly shorter in all four CD4+ subsets. The naive, central memory and Treg TCRB repertoires looked more alike in patients than they did in healthy donors.

After removal of 4 bases from V and 1 base from J, the junction contained 9 bases not matched to a gene. This CDR3 spans 16 amino acids. Germline V gene data show CDR1 as KGHSH and CDR2 as LQKENI. One heparinised draw of blood, averaging about 110 mL, came from each donor. This clone has more than one count but fewer than ten. Its target is unknown. The chain carries TRBV18 and TRBJ2-7, with 8 bases that match TRBD1. The receptor was derived from a man between 25 and 39 years old with type 1 diabetes. Material for sequencing was naive CD4+ T cells from blood. The DNA of the CDR3 is TGTGCCAGCTCACTTCTAGGGACAGGCGATTCCTACGAGCAGTACTTC. Protein sequence: CASSLLGTGDSYEQYF.